Listed below are T cell receptor beta chains from one sample, sequenced in a study of kidney transplant recipient with SARS-CoV-2 infection. TCRdb reanalysed the reads using MiXCR and keeps one entry per CDR3 protein. The sample consists of 200,000 to 300,000 distinct CDR3 sequences, under 30% of them appearing once. Source: a blood sample, taken at baseline and on roughly day 110 from a kidney transplant recipient. Receptor source: a young adult male patient who had COVID-19 and was a kidney transplant recipient. Certain T cells may be donor cells from the graft. Both conserved end residues are part of each CDR3. Each record gives: clone size, V gene, D gene, J gene, CDR3 DNA, CDR3 protein. A D gene is named only where the DNA matches it firmly. Not all rows give a size; the values are once, few, many and, for expanded clones, a class.

many,TRBV25-1,-,TRBJ1-2,TGTGCCAGCAGTGGCTCAGCAGAACTGGGAAAGACCTATGGCTACACCTTC,CASSGSAELGKTYGYTF
-,TRBV18,TRBD1,TRBJ2-1,TGTGCCAGCTCACCGCATAAACCGGGACAGGGGTCGGGTGAGCAGTTCTTC,CASSPHKPGQGSGEQFF
many,TRBV7-9,-,TRBJ2-7,TGTGCCAGCAGCCCCGGACGGATCGAGCAGTACTTC,CASSPGRIEQYF
many,TRBV3-1,-,TRBJ2-4,TGTGCCAGCAGCCAAGGAACGTGGAACCTAGCCAAAAACATTCAGTACTTC,CASSQGTWNLAKNIQYF
many,TRBV7-9,TRBD2,TRBJ2-3,TGTGCCAGCAGCCGAAGACTAGCAGGTCCCTATAGCACAGATACGCAGTATTTT,CASSRRLAGPYSTDTQYF
few,TRBV7-2,-,TRBJ2-1,TGTGCCAGCAGCTTAGTGGTGGACAATGAGCAGTTCTTC,CASSLVVDNEQFF
many,TRBV2,TRBD1,TRBJ2-7,TGTGCCAGGACAGGGGACCACTCCTACGAGCAGTACTTC,CARTGDHSYEQYF
many,TRBV12-3/TRBV12-4,-,TRBJ1-5,TGTGCCAGCAGTGTCACCGGGGGGCGCAATCAGCCCCAGCATTTT,CASSVTGGRNQPQHF
many,TRBV24-1,-,TRBJ2-2,TGTGCCACCAGTGATTTGTTCGGTCCGGGAAACACCGGGGAGCTGTTTTTT,CATSDLFGPGNTGELFF
many,TRBV4-3,-,TRBJ1-2,TGCGCCAGCAGCTTCGCGCCAGGACGTCGAAAGACCTATGGCTACACCTTC,CASSFAPGRRKTYGYTF
many,TRBV18,TRBD1,TRBJ2-7,TGTGCCAGCTCATCGGGACAGGGTGGGTACGAGCAGTACTTC,CASSSGQGGYEQYF
many,TRBV11-2,-,TRBJ1-5,TGTGCCAGCAGCCTCGGGCCCAATCAGCCCCAGCATTTT,CASSLGPNQPQHF